This T cell receptor (beta chain) stems from a study of shared clonotypes between healthy human individuals. As for the study in general: CD4 naive cells filled three plates per donor, CD4 memory three, CD8 naive two and CD8 memory one.

This clone was observed once. The antigen remains undetermined. Study-wide results and caveats: What naive subsets generally showed was a larger estimated richness than memory subsets showed. Few donors limited the genetic and exposure-history diversity represented.

The CDR3 is 14 residues long. Germline values: CDR1 SGHVS, CDR2 FQNEAQ. V lost 2 bases, J lost 4 bases, and 4 bases stayed unmatched. Sequencing was performed with immunoSEQ multiplex PCR; in TCRdb, only in-frame clones are kept and a portion is missing. The sample lists some 1,600,000 clones, 95% to 99% occurring once. Sequenced sample: naive CD4+ T cells sorted from blood. The subset was: CD45RA+ positively selected. The V call is TRBV7-8, the J call TRBJ1-1; 7 bases match TRBD1. This receptor was taken from a man aged 25-45 years in good health. The CDR3 region is CASSLRTGGTEAFF. Written as DNA, the CDR3 is TGTGCCAGCAGCTTAAGGACAGGAGGCACTGAAGCTTTCTTT.